This entry features one TCR beta chain sequence. Its antigen is as yet unknown. This record belongs to a study of CD8 T cells in Susac syndrome. Random-hexamer reverse transcription was applied to roughly 0.5 to 1 ug RNA. Amplification of TCR beta CDR3 spanned 54 Vbeta and 13 Jbeta via immunoSEQ multiplex PCR. TCRdb re-called the immunoSEQ multiplex PCR reads through MiXCR, storing one row per CDR3 protein. The repertoire includes about 190,000 distinct CDR3 sequences, 93% of them detected once, and 0.09% to 0.12% sits in the top ten. Trimming left V 1 base short and J 9 bases short, with 18 bases between. There are 16 residues in the CDR3. CDR1 and CDR2 (germline): KGHSH, LQKENI. Overall study results and limits: The study conceded that its TCR sequencing and HLA analysis involved relatively few individuals.

J is TRBJ1-4 and V is TRBV18; D is uncertain. Source material: CD4+ T cells from PBMCs. This clonotype was sampled from a human donor in good health. This chain's CDR3 is CASSPLLGESAQKLFF. The CDR3 nucleotides read TGTGCCAGCTCACCACTTCTTGGCGAAAGTGCCCAAAAACTGTTTTTT. Based on the CDR3 plus reference TRBV18 and TRBJ1-4, the full variable domain is NAGVMQNPRHLVRRRGQEARLRCSPMKGHSHVYWYRQLPEEGLKFMVYLQKENIIDESGMPKERFSAEFPKEGPSILRIQQVVRGDSAAYFCASSPLLGESAQKLFFGSGTQLSVL.